This TCR beta chain appears in the sequencing data of a study of Tregs in tolerant kidney transplant recipients. Notes on the study in general: Biological reproducibility was not directly addressed, but technical replication error appeared minimal. Findings come from small patient numbers and require larger validation.

Clones were read by immunoSEQ multiplex PCR, and TCRdb kept only the in-frame ones, dropping some. This table holds fewer than 60,000 clones, approximately 91% found once. Related graft donors supplied nonmyeloablative bone marrow transplants, and mixed chimerism was transient. Trimming shortened V by 0 bases and J by 9 bases, and 15 bases separated the two germline ends. Germline V gives CDR1 LGHNA, CDR2 YNFKEQ. This CDR3 is built from 15 residues. Note on this clone: Its cognate antigen is unknown.

Sequenced here: CD8+ T cells from blood (PBMCs), sampled 24 months after the transplant. This TCR was recovered from a human patient who received a combined kidney and bone marrow transplant. The T cells may partly be graft donor cells. The chain is built from TRBV4-2 and TRBJ2-1, with D perhaps TRBD2 (5 bases). CDR3 sequence (DNA): TGTGCCAGCAGCCAAGAAAGATTGAGGGTTCCTGAGCAGTTCTTC. Residues: CASSQERLRVPEQFF.